This TCR beta chain was retrieved from a study of blood T cell repertoires in COVID-19. Study-level information: Whether acute or convalescent, the COVID-19 samples came from the United States, Italy and Spain.

Profiling relied on immunoSEQ multiplex PCR, and the TCRdb table lists in-frame clones only, not all of them. The table has 220,000 or so clones, 84% seen once. Germline loops: CDR1 MNHEY, CDR2 SVGAGI. The CDR3 is 13 residues long. V was trimmed by 5 bases and J by 2 bases, leaving 9 bases between them. Enrolled through a virtual design, the participants were between about 18 and 100 years of age and came from 24 US areas. Grouping used clinical history reported by participants in a survey and questionnaire. The rearrangement links TRBV6-5 to TRBJ1-2; D is unresolved. The specimen was PBMCs or T cells enriched from blood (not recorded which). The sequence was collected from a woman aged 40 to 50 who had recovered from COVID-19. As DNA, the CDR3 is TGTGCCAGCAGTCCGAATCTAAACTATGGCTACACCTTC. As protein: CASSPNLNYGYTF.